Presented here are 7 T cell receptor beta chains from one specimen sequenced in a study of human T cells and chemical hapten exposure. Time point given: pre-sensitization, week 0. Sample treatment: therapeutic diphenylcyclopropenone sensitization with weekly scalp DPC. TCRdb re-called the RACE reads through MiXCR, storing one row per CDR3 protein. Found here are roughly 110,000 distinct CDR3 sequences, 10% to 15% of them singletons; the top ten hold 1.5% to 2%. The sequencing here drew on whole blood, taken in connection with sensitization to the hapten diphenylcyclopropenone (DPC). The receptors shown here come from a woman aged 45-65 years with alopecia areata. Some clones in this sample may be carry-over from other donors' samples.

The chain couples TRBV27 to TRBJ2-1, with no clear D. CDR1 and CDR2 from the germline V gene are MNHEY and SMNVEV (reference sequence). The CDR3 is made up of 14 amino acids. Trimming pared 0 bases from V and 4 bases from J, leaving 7 bases between. In DNA, the CDR3 is TGTGCCAGCAGTTTATCGTCTCCATACAATGAGCAGTTCTTC. Amino acid sequence: CASSLSSPYNEQFF.

This chain connects TRBV5-1 to TRBJ1-6; 9 positions agree with TRBD1. With V trimmed by 1 base and J by 10 bases, 6 bases remained unmatched. CDR3 length equals 15 residues. Germline CDR1 is SGHRS and CDR2 is YFSETQ. The CDR3 region is CASSLRGQGSSPLHF. The CDR3 DNA reads as TGCGCCAGCAGCTTGAGGGGACAGGGAAGCTCACCCCTCCACTTT.

In its sample, this clonotype was seen many times. The rearrangement uses TRBV6-6 and TRBJ1-4; no definite D call. The CDR3 contains 16 residues. CDR1 and CDR2 from the germline V gene are MNHNY and SVGAGI (reference sequence). Trimming shortened V by 2 bases and J by 0 bases, and 10 bases separated the two germline ends. CDR3 in amino acids: CASSYPFSATNEKLFF. The CDR3 DNA is TGTGCCAGCAGTTACCCGTTTTCTGCAACTAATGAAAAACTGTTTTTT.

This clonotype was counted a few times. The chain couples TRBV2 to TRBJ1-3; D perhaps matches TRBD1 (5 bases). This CDR3 has 14 residues. Germline CDR1 is SNHLY and CDR2 is FYNNEI. Trimming stripped 5 bases from V and 3 bases from J, with 11 bases between. CDR3 protein: CASSNQGLGNTIYF. The CDR3 coding sequence is TGTGCCAGCAGTAATCAGGGACTTGGAAACACCATATATTTT.

V is TRBV6-6 and J is TRBJ2-2, with 11 bases fitting TRBD1. The J segment lost 5 bases and the V segment lost 10 bases, leaving 9 bases of the junction unmatched. The CDR3 spans 15 residues. CDR1 is MNHNY, CDR2 SVGAGI, per germline (reference sequence). The CDR3 bases are TGTGCCACCGGATCCGGGACAGGGGGAACCGGGGAGCTGTTTTTT. It yields the protein CATGSGTGGTGELFF.

There are many counts of this clonotype. The V and J genes are TRBV5-1 and TRBJ1-3; D call uncertain. This CDR3 region has 15 residues. Germline V gives CDR1 SGHRS, CDR2 YFSETQ. V lost 4 bases and J lost 0, with 11 bases in between. The CDR3 DNA follows: TGCGCCAGCAGCATGGACGGAACCTCTGGAAACACCATATATTTT. Translated, it gives CASSMDGTSGNTIYF.

This clonotype occurred a few times. The chain has TRBV7-9 and TRBJ2-4; D unresolved. CDR3 length: 14 amino acids. Trimming cost V 5 bases and J 4 bases, with 12 bases left between them. Germline V CDR1 and CDR2: SEHNR, FQNEAQ (reference sequence). CDR3 sequence reads: CASSNSDLKNIQYF. The CDR3 region has the DNA TGTGCCAGCAGCAATTCGGACCTGAAAAACATTCAGTACTTC.